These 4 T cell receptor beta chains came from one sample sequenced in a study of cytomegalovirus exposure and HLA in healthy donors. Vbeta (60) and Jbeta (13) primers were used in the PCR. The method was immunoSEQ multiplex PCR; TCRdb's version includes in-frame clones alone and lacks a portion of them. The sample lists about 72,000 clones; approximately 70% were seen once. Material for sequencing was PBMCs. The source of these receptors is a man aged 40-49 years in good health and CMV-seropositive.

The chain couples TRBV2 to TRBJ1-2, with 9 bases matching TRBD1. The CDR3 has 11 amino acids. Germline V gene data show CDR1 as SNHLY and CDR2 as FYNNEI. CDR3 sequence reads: CAGQGPNGYTF. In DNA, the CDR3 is TGTGCTGGACAGGGGCCGAATGGCTACACCTTC.

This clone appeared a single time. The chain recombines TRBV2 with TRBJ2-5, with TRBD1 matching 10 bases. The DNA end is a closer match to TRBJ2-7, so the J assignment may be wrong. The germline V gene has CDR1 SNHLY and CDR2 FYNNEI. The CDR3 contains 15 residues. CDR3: CASSVPRGQGSEQYF. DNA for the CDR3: TGTGCCAGCAGTGTGCCCCGGGGACAGGGGAGCGAGCAGTACTTC.

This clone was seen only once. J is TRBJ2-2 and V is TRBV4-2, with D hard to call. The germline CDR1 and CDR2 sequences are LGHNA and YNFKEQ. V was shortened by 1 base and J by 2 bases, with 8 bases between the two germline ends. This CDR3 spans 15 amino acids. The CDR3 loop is CASSQAWSNTGELFF. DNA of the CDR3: TGTGCCAGCAGCCAAGCTTGGAGTAACACCGGGGAGCTGTTTTTT.

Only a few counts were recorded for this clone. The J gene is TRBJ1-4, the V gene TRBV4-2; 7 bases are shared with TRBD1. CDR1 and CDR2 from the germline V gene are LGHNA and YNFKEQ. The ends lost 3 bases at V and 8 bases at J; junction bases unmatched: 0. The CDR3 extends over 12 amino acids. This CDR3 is CASSQGQEKLFF. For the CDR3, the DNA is TGTGCCAGCAGCCAGGGACAGGAAAAACTGTTTTTT.